What follows are 27 T cell receptor beta chains derived from one specimen sequenced in a study of blood T cell repertoires in COVID-19. Measured with immunoSEQ multiplex PCR; TCRdb has only the in-frame clones, and not every one. The profile shows more than 300,000 clones, roughly nine tenths of them singletons. Specimen: PBMCs or T cells enriched from blood (not recorded which). Source of these receptors: a woman in her twenties or thirties who had been exposed to COVID-19.

The J gene is TRBJ2-1, the V gene TRBV3-1 (or the pseudogene TRBV3-2), with 11 nucleotides matching TRBD2. This CDR3 has 18 residues. Trimming took 5 bases from V and 5 from J; bases not matched to a gene: 14. Germline lookup yields CDR1 LGHDT and CDR2 YNNKEL (reference sequence). The CDR3 loop reads CASSLLAGGQSPNNEQFF. CDR3 sequence (DNA): TGTGCCAGCAGCTTGCTAGCGGGGGGACAGAGCCCTAACAATGAGCAGTTCTTC.

A single count supports this clone. J is TRBJ2-5 and V is TRBV11-1; 8 positions agree with TRBD2. V was pared by 5 bases and J by 5 bases, with 10 bases of the junction left unmatched. Germline V gene data show CDR1 as SGHAT and CDR2 as FQDESV (reference sequence). This CDR3 spans 15 amino acids. CDR3 region: CASSPRGAGRETQYF. CDR3 coding DNA: TGTGCCAGCAGCCCGCGGGGGGCGGGTAGGGAGACCCAGTACTTC. Supplemented by reference TRBV11-1 and TRBJ2-5, the full variable domain reads EAEVAQSPRYKITEKSQAVAFWCDPISGHATLYWYRQILGQGPELLVQFQDESVVDDSQLPKDRFSAERLKGVDSTLKIQPAELGDSAMYLCASSPRGAGRETQYFGPGTRLLVL.

The gene calls are TRBV20-1 and TRBJ1-2; no definite D call. The germline V and J ends were trimmed by 2 bases and 8 bases, with 9 bases remaining between them. Per the germline V gene, CDR1 is DFQATT and CDR2 is SNEGSKA (reference sequence). CDR3 length: 11 residues. In DNA, the CDR3 is TGCAGTGCTAGATCCCTCGCGGGCTACACCTTC. Residues: CSARSLAGYTF.

The rearrangement joins TRBV6-1 to TRBJ1-5; TRBD1 might be the D (5 bases). V was clipped by 5 bases and J by 2 bases, with 13 bases between them. The CDR3 is made up of 15 amino acids. The germline V gene has CDR1 MNHNS and CDR2 SASEGT. CDR3 sequence (DNA): TGTGCCAGCAGTACTCAGGGTTGGCGCAATCAGCCCCAGCATTTT. This codes for CASSTQGWRNQPQHF.

This clone showed up just a few times. The rearrangement links TRBV5-1 to TRBJ2-7; TRBD1 aligns across 7 bases. The V gene's germline CDR1 is SGHRS and CDR2 YFSETQ. There are 15 residues in the CDR3. Trimming cost V 6 bases and J 4 bases; bases outside gene matches: 13. The CDR3 here is CASTSTAGGAYEQYF. The CDR3 nucleotides are TGCGCCAGCACCTCTACGGCAGGGGGAGCGTACGAGCAGTACTTC. The entire variable domain, with the rest obtained from reference TRBV5-1 and TRBJ2-7, is as follows: KAGVTQTPRYLIKTRGQQVTLSCSPISGHRSVSWYQQTPGQGLQFLFEYFSETQRNKGNFPGRFSGRQFSNSRSEMNVSTLELGDSALYLCASTSTAGGAYEQYFGPGTRLTVT.

This clone was recorded at least ten times. J is TRBJ1-2 and V is TRBV9; D gene ambiguous. Trimming took off 3 bases at V and 1 base at J, with 13 bases between the two ends. CDR1 and CDR2 (germline): SGDLS, YYNGEE. This CDR3 comprises 15 residues. The CDR3 region is CASSEAPAGNYGYTF. Here the CDR3 DNA reads TGTGCCAGCAGCGAGGCTCCGGCAGGTAACTATGGCTACACCTTC.

The genes are TRBV2 and TRBJ1-5; the D gene is possibly TRBD1 (5 bases). Germline CDR1 is SNHLY and CDR2 is FYNNEI. This CDR3 has 19 residues. V lost 0 bases to trimming and J lost 3 bases, with 21 bases between them. CDR3: CASSEAAGSQGRFNQPQHF. DNA for the CDR3: TGTGCCAGCAGTGAAGCGGCCGGAAGCCAGGGAAGGTTCAATCAGCCCCAGCATTTT.

The J gene is TRBJ2-3, the V gene TRBV18; 9 bases line up with TRBD2. The J segment lost 3 bases and the V segment lost 0 bases, leaving 13 bases of the junction unmatched. CDR1 and CDR2 from the germline V gene are KGHSH and LQKENI. The CDR3 contains 19 residues. CDR3: CASSPPLILAGAETDTQYF. CDR3 bases: TGTGCCAGCTCACCACCGTTAATCTTAGCGGGGGCCGAGACAGATACGCAGTATTTT.

This chain uses TRBV5-1 with TRBJ2-7; possibly TRBD1 for D (6 bases). Trimming took 4 bases from V and 4 from J, leaving 18 bases between them. The CDR3 extends over 15 amino acids. Germline V gene data show CDR1 as SGHRS and CDR2 as YFSETQ. The CDR3: CASSLQGESKYEQYF. CDR3 sequence (DNA): TGCGCCAGCAGCCTACAGGGAGAATCCAAGTACGAGCAGTACTTC.

V usage is TRBV11-3 and J usage is TRBJ2-1; 9 bases map to TRBD2. This CDR3 region has 15 residues. Germline V lookup: CDR1 SGHNT, CDR2 YENEEA. The ends lost 5 bases at V and 5 bases at J; junction bases unmatched: 7. The CDR3 protein is CASSLQRGVDNEQFF. The CDR3 nucleotides read TGTGCCAGCAGCCTCCAGCGGGGGGTCGACAATGAGCAGTTCTTC.

V usage is TRBV19 and J usage is TRBJ2-7; D is perhaps TRBD1 (5 bases). The CDR3 runs to 14 residues. The V and J ends lost 3 bases and 6 bases respectively, with 15 bases between them. Per the germline V gene, CDR1 is LNHDA and CDR2 is SQIVND (reference sequence). CDR3 nucleotides: TGTGCCAGTAGTATCGCCCCTGGGGCTGGCGAGCAGTACTTC. Residues: CASSIAPGAGEQYF.

V and J are TRBV3-1 (or the pseudogene TRBV3-2) and TRBJ2-7; TRBD2 agrees at 8 bases. With V trimmed by 4 bases and J by 6 bases, 5 bases remained unmatched. The CDR3 is 13 amino acids. Germline values: CDR1 LGHDT, CDR2 YNNKEL (reference sequence). The CDR3: CASSPGGYGEQYF. Here the CDR3 DNA reads TGTGCCAGCAGCCCGGGAGGGTACGGCGAGCAGTACTTC.

This clone was counted between two and nine times. This chain joins TRBV13 and TRBJ2-5, with D perhaps TRBD1 (6 bases). The V end lost 4 bases, the J end lost 4 bases, and 34 bases lay between the germline ends. This CDR3 has 21 amino acids. Germline assignment: CDR1 PRHDT and CDR2 FYEKMQ (reference sequence). DNA for the CDR3: TGTGCCAGCAGCTCCTTTACGGGGAGACGGGACACCTGGTCCCTGACAGAGACCCAGTACTTC. This codes for CASSSFTGRRDTWSLTETQYF.

The V gene is TRBV19, the J gene TRBJ2-3, with 14 nucleotides matching TRBD2. The germline gives CDR1 LNHDA, CDR2 SQIVND (reference sequence). V lost 4 bases to trimming and J lost 2 bases; unmatched junction nucleotides: 2. The CDR3 has 16 residues. CDR3 amino acids: CASSRLAGGVTDTQYF. CDR3 in DNA: TGTGCCAGTAGTAGACTAGCGGGGGGGGTCACAGATACGCAGTATTTT.

Comments on this clone: Other nucleotide sequences from this sample produce the same CDR3. The chain couples TRBV29-1 to TRBJ1-1; possibly TRBD1 for D (5 bases). Trimming took off 4 bases at V and 2 bases at J, with 8 bases between the two ends. Germline CDR1 and CDR2: SQVTM and ANQGSEA. This CDR3 is 12 amino acids long. CDR3: CSVGGGNTEAFF. Here the CDR3 DNA reads TGCAGCGTTGGGGGGGGTAACACTGAAGCTTTCTTT. Together with reference TRBV29-1 and TRBJ1-1, the CDR3 gives the full variable domain: SAVISQKPSRDICQRGTSLTIQCQVDSQVTMMFWYRQQPGQSLTLIATANQGSEATYESGFVIDKFPISRPNLTFSTLTVSNMSPEDSSIYLCSVGGGNTEAFFGQGTRLTVV.

This chain links TRBV5-1 with TRBJ2-1; 11 nucleotides align to TRBD1. The CDR3 is 15 residues long. Unmatched junction bases numbered 6, after V lost 3 bases and J lost 7 bases. Germline-derived CDR1 and CDR2 are SGHRS and YFSETQ. Here the CDR3 DNA reads TGCGCCAGCAGCTGGGCCGGGACAGGGGGTAATGAGCAGTTCTTC. Encoded protein: CASSWAGTGGNEQFF.

The chain has TRBV5-4 and TRBJ2-1; weak D call: TRBD1 (6 bases). CDR1 SGHNT and CDR2 YYREEE come from the germline V gene (reference sequence). V lost 4 bases, J lost 4 bases, and 15 bases lay in between. The length of the CDR3 is 15 residues. The CDR3 sequence: CASSPTWTAYNEQFF. The DNA for the CDR3 is TGTGCCAGCAGCCCCACCTGGACAGCTTACAATGAGCAGTTCTTC.

The CDR3, as DNA: TGCAGCGCTAGCGGGGGACGATACAATGAGCAGTTCTTC. Translated: CSASGGRYNEQFF. This sequence joins TRBV29-1 and TRBJ2-1; 10 positions match TRBD2. Trimming at V came to 7 bases and at J to 4 bases, leaving 4 bases not matched to a gene. CDR1 SQVTM and CDR2 ANQGSEA come from the germline V gene. The CDR3 runs 13 residues.

The sample holds one count of this clone. The genes are TRBV18 and TRBJ1-4; D is perhaps TRBD1 (5 bases). This CDR3 spans 16 amino acids. The V end lost 5 bases, the J end lost 2 bases, and 15 bases lay between the germline ends. The germline V gene has CDR1 KGHSH and CDR2 LQKENI. The CDR3 coding sequence is TGTGCCAGCTCAACCCAGGGATTTGTGACTAATGAAAAACTGTTTTTT. Its protein product is CASSTQGFVTNEKLFF.

This clone appeared a single time. The chain couples TRBV3-1 (or the pseudogene TRBV3-2) to TRBJ1-6; TRBD1 is a possible D gene (6 bases). This CDR3 is 15 amino acids long. V was trimmed by 0 bases and J by 8 bases, leaving 11 bases between them. Germline loops: CDR1 LGHDT, CDR2 YNNKEL (reference sequence). CDR3 nucleotide sequence: TGTGCCAGCAGCCAAGACAGGGGCGTGCATTCACCCCTCCACTTT. It encodes CASSQDRGVHSPLHF.

The J gene is TRBJ1-5, the V gene TRBV4-1; perhaps TRBD1 as D (5 bases). The CDR3 totals 15 residues. CDR1 and CDR2 from the germline V gene are MGHRA and YSYEKL. V dropped 5 bases and J dropped 4 bases, with 15 bases sitting between them. CDR3 loop: CASSSVRGRNQPQHF. In DNA form, the CDR3 reads TGCGCCAGCAGCAGTGTAAGGGGTAGGAATCAGCCCCAGCATTTT.

V and J are TRBV2 and TRBJ1-5; 7 positions agree with TRBD1. The V gene end was trimmed by 6 bases and the J gene end by 6 bases; junction bases not matched to a gene: 14. CDR3 length: 16 amino acids. Per the germline V gene, CDR1 is SNHLY and CDR2 is FYNNEI. The chain's CDR3 is CASSGGGSQGGQPQHF. The CDR3, as DNA: TGTGCCAGCAGCGGGGGTGGCTCCCAGGGGGGTCAGCCCCAGCATTTT.

V gene TRBV3-1 (or the pseudogene TRBV3-2) combines with J gene TRBJ2-7, with D possibly matching TRBD2 (7 bases). The germline gives CDR1 LGHDT, CDR2 YNNKEL (reference sequence). The CDR3 runs to 16 residues. V lost 7 bases and J 5 bases, leaving 24 bases between the germline ends. The CDR3 is CASTPAWHGGLNEQYF. CDR3 sequence (DNA): TGTGCCAGCACCCCGGCGTGGCACGGGGGGCTCAACGAGCAGTACTTC.

The gene calls are TRBV29-1 and TRBJ2-3; TRBD1 aligns across 8 bases. This CDR3 comprises 15 residues. CDR1 and CDR2 (germline): SQVTM, ANQGSEA. J gave up 4 bases and V 1 base, and 7 bases lay outside the gene matches. The DNA of the CDR3 is TGCAGCGTTGAAGGCTCCAGGGGGCGAGCAGATACGCAGTATTTT. It is translated as CSVEGSRGRADTQYF.

The V and J genes are TRBV5-1 and TRBJ2-7; D is unclear. The CDR3 has 14 amino acids. Germline lookup yields CDR1 SGHRS and CDR2 YFSETQ. V gave up 1 base and J gave up 3 bases, with 11 bases separating them. The CDR3 spells CASSLFGANYEQYF. The CDR3 coding sequence is TGCGCCAGCAGCTTGTTTGGAGCCAACTACGAGCAGTACTTC.

The V and J genes are TRBV7-2 and TRBJ1-6, with 8 bases matching TRBD1. Germline V gene data show CDR1 as SGHTA and CDR2 as FQGNSA. CDR3 size: 15 residues. V dropped 1 base and J dropped 7; count of bases not matched to a gene: 3. This CDR3 reads CASSLGDRWNSPLHF. CDR3 DNA sequence: TGTGCCAGCAGCTTAGGGGACAGGTGGAATTCACCCCTCCACTTT.

This clone was counted once. The J gene is TRBJ1-5, the V gene TRBV21-1; the listed D gene, TRBD1, was not tested against the DNA. TRBV21-1 is described as a pseudogene. The CDR3 consists of 16 residues. CDR3 coding DNA: TGTGCCAGCAGCACCCCCGGGACAGGGGGCAATCAGCCCCAGCATTTT. The encoded protein is CASSTPGTGGNQPQHF.